The 8 T cell receptor beta chains in this list originate from one sample, sequenced in a study of blood T cells in healthy people across ages. Sample-barcoded 5' priming and a J-beta primer mix drove a second PCR of about 7 to 12 cycles. TCRdb fed the 5' RACE reads into MiXCR, producing one record per CDR3 protein. The sample yields 700,000 to 900,000 distinct CDR3 sequences, roughly 50% seen once. Specimen: blood. The receptors were sampled from a man older than 75 in good health.

The chain is built from TRBV6-6 and TRBJ2-3, with D unresolved. Trimming took 2 bases from V and 4 from J, leaving 13 bases between them. Germline values: CDR1 MNHNY, CDR2 SVGAGI (reference sequence). The CDR3 loop spans 15 amino acids. CDR3 DNA: TGTGCCAGCAGTTACCCCGGGCAGGCTCCAGATACGCAGTATTTT. This translates into CASSYPGQAPDTQYF.

The chain uses TRBV29-1 and TRBJ2-1; D possibly uses TRBD1 or TRBD2 (6 bases each). Trimming cost V 7 bases and J 7 bases, with 14 bases left between them. The germline gives CDR1 SQVTM, CDR2 ANQGSEA. CDR3 length: 12 residues. This chain's CDR3 is CSGRQAGNEQFF. DNA of the CDR3: TGCAGCGGTAGACAGGCGGGGAATGAGCAGTTCTTC.

J is TRBJ1-6 and V is TRBV27; D is ambiguous. CDR1 and CDR2 from the germline V gene are MNHEY and SMNVEV (reference sequence). The V and J ends lost 6 bases and 3 bases respectively, with 3 bases between them. The CDR3 contains 12 residues. The CDR3 region is CASSYYNSPLHF. The DNA for the CDR3 is TGTGCCAGCAGCTACTATAATTCACCCCTCCACTTT.

This chain joins TRBV20-1 and TRBJ2-1; a possible D gene is TRBD1 (5 bases). In germline, CDR1 is DFQATT, CDR2 SNEGSKA (reference sequence). V was cut by 2 bases and J by 0 bases, with 14 bases left in between. The CDR3 sequence is 16 residues long. DNA of the CDR3: TGCAGTGCTAGATTAGTCGCAGGGCGCTCCTACAATGAGCAGTTCTTC. It encodes CSARLVAGRSYNEQFF.

The chain employs TRBV20-1 and TRBJ2-5; TRBD1 matches 12 bases. The CDR3 loop spans 13 amino acids. The germline CDR1 and CDR2 sequences are DFQATT and SNEGSKA (reference sequence). The CDR3 spells CSQETGTGGAQYF. For the CDR3, the DNA is TGCAGCCAAGAGACCGGGACAGGGGGCGCGCAGTACTTC.

This clonotype was counted between two and nine times. This rearrangement joins TRBV20-1 to TRBJ2-7; 8 bases fit TRBD1. Looked up from germline, CDR1 is DFQATT and CDR2 is SNEGSKA (reference sequence). The CDR3 has 14 amino acids. J lost 3 bases, V lost 5 bases, and 9 bases had no gene match. The CDR3 sequence: CSAGPPGGSYEQYF. The DNA of the CDR3 is TGCAGTGCTGGGCCCCCAGGGGGCAGCTACGAGCAGTACTTC.

CDR3 region: CASSLASGRAIYEQFF. In DNA form, the CDR3 reads TGTGCCAGCAGCTTGGCTAGCGGGAGGGCCATATATGAGCAGTTCTTC. The rearrangement joins TRBV7-6 to TRBJ2-1; 12 bases match TRBD2. The V gene end was trimmed by 3 bases and the J gene end by 8 bases; junction bases not matched to a gene: 8. The CDR3 runs 16 residues. The germline CDR1 and CDR2 sequences are SGHVS and FNYEAQ.

V usage is TRBV2 and J usage is TRBJ2-7, with D possibly matching TRBD2 (5 bases). Trimming pared 7 bases from V and 7 bases from J, leaving 23 bases between. Germline-derived CDR1 and CDR2 are SNHLY and FYNNEI. The CDR3 contains 15 residues. The CDR3 DNA follows: TGTGCCAGCACTCCAGACGAGGGTAGTTACAATGAGCAGTACTTC. This codes for CASTPDEGSYNEQYF.